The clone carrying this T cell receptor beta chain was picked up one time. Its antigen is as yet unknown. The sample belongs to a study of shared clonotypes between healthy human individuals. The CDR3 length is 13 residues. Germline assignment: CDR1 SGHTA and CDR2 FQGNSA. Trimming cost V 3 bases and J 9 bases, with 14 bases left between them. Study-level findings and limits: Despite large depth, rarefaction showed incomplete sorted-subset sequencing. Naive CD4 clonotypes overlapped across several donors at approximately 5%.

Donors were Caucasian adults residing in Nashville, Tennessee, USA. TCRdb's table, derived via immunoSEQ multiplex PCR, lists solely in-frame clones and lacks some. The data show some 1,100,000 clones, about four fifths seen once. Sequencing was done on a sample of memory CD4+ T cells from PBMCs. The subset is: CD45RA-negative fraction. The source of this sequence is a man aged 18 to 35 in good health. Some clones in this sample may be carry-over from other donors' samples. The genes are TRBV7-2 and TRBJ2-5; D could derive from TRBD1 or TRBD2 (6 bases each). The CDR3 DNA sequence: TGTGCCAGCAGCTTCGGGGGCGAAGGGGCCCAGTACTTC. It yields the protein CASSFGGEGAQYF. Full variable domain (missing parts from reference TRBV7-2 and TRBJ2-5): GAGVSQSPSNKVTEKGKDVELRCDPISGHTALYWYRQSLGQGLEFLIYFQGNSAPDKSGLPSDRFSAERTGGSVSTLTIQRTQQEDSAVYLCASSFGGEGAQYFGPGTRLLVL.